Listed here is a single T cell receptor (beta chain). These data belong to a study of response to subunit inactivated influenza vaccine. The CDR3 runs to 15 residues. V lost 0 bases to trimming and J lost 4 bases, with 13 bases between them. The germline V gene encodes CDR1 SGHRS and CDR2 YFSETQ. Each CDR3 protein is one row after TCRdb ran MiXCR on the RT-PCR reads. The profile covers around 570,000 distinct CDR3 sequences, with around 11% appearing a single time and roughly 9.6% taken by the ten largest. The same data also went into a second study, on T cells expressing NK-cell markers. That work adds: 5'RACE template switching built TCR beta cDNA with unique molecular identifiers. Eight donors were sequenced, seven testing HCMV-seropositive and one testing seronegative.

The sequence was obtained from a man aged 50-60 years who received an inactivated influenza vaccine. This chain links TRBV5-1 with TRBJ2-5; no reliable D call. The sample in question was PBMCs from blood, obtained on the day of vaccination. Here the CDR3 reads CASSLESAIGETQYF. CDR3 DNA: TGCGCCAGCAGCTTGGAATCCGCGATCGGAGAGACCCAGTACTTC.